Listed here are 30 T cell receptor beta chains from one sample, sequenced in a study of immune heterogeneity within non-small cell lung tumors. Multiplex PCR relied on 32 V and 13 J primers to amplify TCR beta CDR3. TCRdb fed the multiplex PCR reads into MiXCR, producing one record per CDR3 protein. Among approximately 29,000 distinct CDR3 sequences, around 30% were seen once, and the ten largest hold 3% to 4.5%. Bulk tumor genomic DNA was the template, and each sample received about 600 ng. Several biopsies were spaced far apart within each primary tumor and obtained as surgery took place. The patients were newly diagnosed with non-small cell lung cancer, had not been treated, and had curative surgery. Sequencing used lung tumor tissue. The receptors were gathered from a man aged 40-55 years with non-small cell lung cancer.

In this sample, this clonotype turned up many times. The CDR3 loop reads CASSPDLSYNEQFF. The CDR3 nucleotides read TGTGCCAGCTCACCTGACCTAAGCTACAATGAGCAGTTCTTC. The chain carries TRBV18 and TRBJ2-1; no definite D call. Germline-derived CDR1 and CDR2 are KGHSH and LQKENI. Trimming pared 3 bases from V and 3 bases from J, leaving 9 bases between. The CDR3 runs to 14 residues.

The chain combines TRBV11-3 with TRBJ2-3, with 7 bases lining up with TRBD1. The CDR3 covers 16 residues. V shed 0 bases and J 7 bases; nucleotides not matched to a gene: 10. In germline, CDR1 is SGHNT, CDR2 YENEEA. In nucleotides, the CDR3 is TGTGCCAGCAGCTTAGATCGGGCCACACAGGGGCATACGCAGTATTTT. Amino acid sequence: CASSLDRATQGHTQYF.

The gene calls are TRBV12-3 or TRBV12-4 and TRBJ2-1; D assignment may be TRBD1 or TRBD2 (5 bases each). This CDR3 has 13 amino acids. Trimming cost V 11 bases and J 7 bases, with 18 bases left between them. This chain's CDR3 is CAAKTPGRNEQFF. The CDR3 DNA reads TGTGCCGCAAAAACCCCGGGACGAAATGAGCAGTTCTTC.

The chain carries TRBV5-6 and TRBJ2-5; D remains unclear. CDR3 length: 14 amino acids. The V end was cut by 5 bases, the J end by 3 bases, with 14 bases between. CDR1 and CDR2 (germline): SGHDT, YYEEEE. CDR3: CASRGVVGKETQYF. The CDR3 region has the DNA TGTGCCAGCAGGGGTGTGGTTGGTAAAGAGACCCAGTACTTC.

Concerning this clonotype itself: Just one base apart from a much larger clone, this may be a read error. This chain joins TRBV12-3 or TRBV12-4 and TRBJ1-5; 7 bases line up with TRBD1. The CDR3 has 13 residues. With V trimmed by 6 bases and J by 5 bases, 4 bases remained unmatched. The CDR3 sequence is CASSQGQYQPQHF. DNA for the CDR3: TGTGCCAGCAGCCAGGGACAGTATCAGCCCCAGCATTTT.

The J gene is TRBJ1-5, the V gene TRBV20-1, with 8 bases matching TRBD1. The trim removed 1 base at V and 0 bases at J, leaving 14 bases unmatched. The CDR3 consists of 19 residues. Germline V gene data show CDR1 as DFQATT and CDR2 as SNEGSKA (reference sequence). CDR3 sequence: CSARGIPDRGLSSNQPQHF. CDR3 DNA: TGCAGTGCTAGAGGGATTCCCGACAGGGGACTATCTAGCAATCAGCCCCAGCATTTT.

A word on this clonotype: Since a much larger clone is just one base distant, this may be a read error. V is TRBV12-3 or TRBV12-4 and J is TRBJ2-7, with a possible D match to TRBD2 (5 bases). CDR3 length: 12 amino acids. The CDR3 region has the DNA TGTGCCAGCAGTACTAGTGCCTACGAGCAGTCCTTC. Its protein is CASSTSAYEQSF.

In the case of this clonotype: This may arise from a read error, as a much more abundant clone is one base away. The chain is built from TRBV2 and TRBJ1-6; unclear D gene. The CDR3 is made up of 13 amino acids. The germline V gene has CDR1 SNHLY and CDR2 FYNNEI. In nucleotides, the CDR3 is TGTGCCAGCAGTGGTGAGGATAATTCACCCGTCCACTTT. Amino acids: CASSGEDNSPVHF. The whole variable domain, filled in from reference TRBV2 and TRBJ1-6, reads EPEVTQTPSHQVTQMGQEVILRCVPISNHLYFYWYRQILGQKVEFLVSFYNNEISEKSEIFDDQFSVERPDGSNFTLKIRSTKLEDSAMYFCASSGEDNSPVHFGNGTRLTVT.

This clonotype came up many times. V and J are TRBV2 and TRBJ1-2; D call uncertain. Looked up from germline, CDR1 is SNHLY and CDR2 is FYNNEI. Trimming took off 2 bases at V and 5 bases at J, with 12 bases between the two ends. The CDR3 runs to 14 residues. The CDR3 DNA sequence: TGTGCCAGCAGTGAAATCAAGGCAGAATATGGCTACACCTTC. This codes for CASSEIKAEYGYTF.

The chain combines TRBV3-1 with TRBJ1-6, with TRBD1 as a possible D gene (6 bases). V lost 6 bases, J lost 5 bases, and 8 bases lay in between. CDR1 and CDR2 (germline): LGHDT, YNNKEL (reference sequence). The CDR3 contains 13 residues. CDR3 region: CASRAGDNSPLHF. DNA for the CDR3: TGTGCCAGCAGAGCAGGGGATAATTCACCCCTCCACTTT.

This clonotype occurred many times. V usage is TRBV20-1 and J usage is TRBJ1-3; 8 bases agree with TRBD1. Germline CDR1 DFQATT, CDR2 SNEGSKA (reference sequence). This CDR3 spans 15 amino acids. V dropped 3 bases and J dropped 4; count of bases not matched to a gene: 8. CDR3 nucleotides: TGCAGTGCTAGTCGACAGGGGAAAGCAGGAAACACCATATATTTT. It yields the protein CSASRQGKAGNTIYF.

On this clonotype: A much larger clone lies a single base off, so this may be a read error. The J gene is TRBJ2-7, the V gene TRBV30, with D tentatively TRBD1 (5 bases). The CDR3 has 14 amino acids. Trimming stripped 0 bases from V and 0 bases from J, with 9 bases between. The germline V gene has CDR1 GTSNPN and CDR2 SVGIG (reference sequence). The CDR3 loop reads CAWSVGVVSYEQYF. Here the CDR3 DNA reads TGTGCCTGGAGTGTAGGGGTGGTCTCCTACGAGCAGTACTTC.

This clonotype was seen ten or more times. The V gene is TRBV27, the J gene TRBJ2-7, with D possibly matching TRBD1 (6 bases). V was cut by 9 bases and J by 5 bases, with 20 bases left in between. CDR1 MNHEY and CDR2 SMNVEV come from the germline V gene (reference sequence). The CDR3 length is 14 residues. The CDR3 protein is CASSRRGKGHEQYF. The CDR3 DNA sequence: TGTGCCAGTAGTAGAAGGGGGAAGGGTCACGAGCAGTACTTC.

The chain couples TRBV29-1 to TRBJ1-1; D is unresolved. Trimming took off 4 bases at V and 1 base at J, with 10 bases between the two ends. The CDR3 loop spans 13 amino acids. Germline loops: CDR1 SQVTM, CDR2 ANQGSEA. CDR3 protein: CSVVAVGNTEAFF. DNA of the CDR3: TGCAGCGTTGTTGCGGTGGGGAACACTGAAGCTTTCTTT.

This clonotype was counted only a few times. This rearrangement joins TRBV5-1 to TRBJ1-1; TRBD1 matches 8 bases. The length of the CDR3 is 15 residues. V shed 0 bases and J 9 bases; nucleotides not matched to a gene: 10. The V gene's germline CDR1 is SGHRS and CDR2 YFSETQ. The chain's CDR3 is CASSLGQGALAKAFF. CDR3 DNA: TGCGCCAGCAGCTTGGGGCAGGGGGCTTTGGCTAAAGCTTTCTTT.

Turning to this clonotype: A much bigger clone sits one base away, suggesting this may be a read error. This chain uses TRBV12-3 or TRBV12-4 with TRBJ2-1; 9 bases line up with TRBD2. This CDR3 has 16 amino acids. V lost 7 bases, J lost 7 bases, and 14 bases stayed unmatched. The CDR3 here is CASNPGNSGSANEQFF. The CDR3 DNA sequence: TGTGCCAGCAACCCCGGGAATAGCGGGAGTGCAAATGAGCAGTTCTTC.

V gene TRBV9 combines with J gene TRBJ2-2; D is undetermined. This CDR3 is 15 amino acids long. CDR1 SGDLS and CDR2 YYNGEE come from the germline V gene. Trimming took off 0 bases at V and 7 bases at J, with 13 bases between the two ends. CDR3 protein: CASSVGTDPNGELFF. The CDR3 DNA sequence: TGTGCCAGCAGCGTAGGCACCGATCCGAACGGGGAGCTGTTTTTT. Drawing the rest from reference TRBV9 and TRBJ2-2, the complete variable domain is DSGVTQTPKHLITATGQRVTLRCSPRSGDLSVYWYQQSLDQGLQFLIQYYNGEERAKGNILERFSAQQFPDLHSELNLSSLELGDSALYFCASSVGTDPNGELFFGEGSRLTVL.

This clonotype was seen repeatedly, ten times or more. V and J are TRBV30 and TRBJ1-5; 10 bases align to TRBD1. Germline V gene sequence: CDR1 GTSNPN, CDR2 SVGIG (reference sequence). Trimming removed 0 bases from V and 4 bases from J; junction bases left unmatched: 0. The CDR3 covers 14 residues. DNA of the CDR3: TGTGCCTGGAGTGTGGGACAGGGGAATCAGCCCCAGCATTTT. It specifies CAWSVGQGNQPQHF.

By frequency in the sample, this clonotype is medium-sized. This chain uses TRBV18 with TRBJ2-1; D remains ambiguous. The germline V gene has CDR1 KGHSH and CDR2 LQKENI. V was clipped by 0 bases and J by 0 bases, with 6 bases between them. The CDR3 spans 15 residues. CDR3 coding DNA: TGTGCCAGCTCACCACCCGCTAGCTCCTACAATGAGCAGTTCTTC. It translates to CASSPPASSYNEQFF. The full variable domain, in which reference TRBV18 and TRBJ2-1 provide the parts outside the CDR3, is NAGVMQNPRHLVRRRGQEARLRCSPMKGHSHVYWYRQLPEEGLKFMVYLQKENIIDESGMPKERFSAEFPKEGPSILRIQQVVRGDSAAYFCASSPPASSYNEQFFGPGTRLTVL.

This clonotype was counted ten times or more. The rearrangement joins TRBV12-3 or TRBV12-4 to TRBJ1-6, with D maybe TRBD1 (6 bases). V gave up 1 base and J gave up 7 bases, with 14 bases separating them. The CDR3 runs to 16 residues. The CDR3 DNA sequence: TGTGCCAGCAGTTTAGGAGGGGGGAGAAGGAATTCACCCCTCCACTTT. It is translated as CASSLGGGRRNSPLHF.

V gene TRBV4-1 combines with J gene TRBJ1-1, with 7 bases matching TRBD1. J was trimmed by 7 bases and V by 4 bases; bases with no gene match: 3. CDR3 length equals 12 residues. Germline V gives CDR1 MGHRA, CDR2 YSYEKL. The CDR3 coding sequence is TGCGCCAGCAGCCCACAGGGGAGTGAAGCTTTCTTT. It yields the protein CASSPQGSEAFF.

A remark on this clonotype: This clone may be a read error of a much larger clone one base away. The chain couples TRBV15 to TRBJ2-1; 12 nucleotides agree with TRBD2. The V gene's germline CDR1 is LNHNV and CDR2 YYDKDF (reference sequence). This CDR3 spans 16 amino acids. CDR3 loop: CVTSRGGTSGLNEQFF. The DNA for the CDR3 is TGTGTCACCAGCAGAGGGGGGACTAGCGGGCTGAATGAGCAGTTCTTC.

V gene TRBV30 combines with J gene TRBJ2-6; 9 bases map to TRBD1. Losses at the gene ends were 8 bases for V and 3 bases for J; bases not matched to a gene: 14. The germline gives CDR1 GTSNPN, CDR2 SVGIG (reference sequence). CDR3 length: 17 residues. The CDR3 nucleotides are TGTGCCAGCACAGGGGGCCAGGGAAACTATGGGGCCAACGTCCTGACTTTC. Protein sequence: CASTGGQGNYGANVLTF. Variable domain in full (rest from reference TRBV30 and TRBJ2-6): SQTIHQWPATLVQPVGSPLSLECTVEGTSNPNLYWYRQAAGRGLQLLFYSVGIGQISSEVPQNLSASRPQDRQFILSSKKLLLSDSGFYLCASTGGQGNYGANVLTFGAGSRLTVL.

Remarks on this clonotype: The conserved final phenylalanine or tryptophan is absent from the CDR3, which likely points to a read error. The chain recombines TRBV20-1 with TRBJ2-6; 7 bases fit TRBD1. The CDR3 loop spans 16 amino acids. Looked up from germline, CDR1 is DFQATT and CDR2 is SNEGSKA (reference sequence). Losses at the gene ends were 6 bases for V and 2 bases for J; bases not matched to a gene: 10. CDR3 nucleotides: TGCAGTGCGCTTAGGGGGCGTAGAGCTGGGGCCAACGTCCTGACTCTC. Amino acid sequence: CSALRGRRAGANVLTL.

As regards this clonotype: This clone may be a read error of a much larger clone one base away. This chain links TRBV30 with TRBJ2-7; weak D call: TRBD1 (7 bases). V lost 2 bases, J lost 5 bases, and 19 bases lay in between. This CDR3 spans 15 amino acids. Germline V gives CDR1 GTSNPN, CDR2 SVGIG (reference sequence). The CDR3 nucleotides are TGTGCCTGGAGTTCGACAGGGAGGCTAACCCACGAGCAGTACTTC. This gives the protein CAWSSTGRLTHEQYF. Together with reference TRBV30 and TRBJ2-7, the CDR3 gives the full variable domain: SQTIHQWPATLVQPVGSPLSLECTVEGTSNPNLYWYRQAAGRGLQLLFYSVGIGQISSEVPQNLSASRPQDRQFILSSKKLLLSDSGFYLCAWSSTGRLTHEQYFGPGTRLTVT.

The chain is built from TRBV2 and TRBJ2-2; 7 nucleotides line up with TRBD1. The CDR3 runs to 14 residues. The trim removed 4 bases at V and 1 base at J, leaving 0 bases unmatched. Germline V gives CDR1 SNHLY, CDR2 FYNNEI. The CDR3 region is CASSGQGNTGELFF. The CDR3 DNA reads TGTGCCAGCAGTGGACAGGGGAACACCGGGGAGCTGTTTTTT.

This clonotype was found a few times. The rearrangement uses TRBV3-1 and TRBJ2-4; D not certain. V was clipped by 1 base and J by 0 bases, with 7 bases between them. The CDR3 is 15 amino acids. Germline V CDR1 and CDR2: LGHDT, YNNKEL (reference sequence). The DNA of the CDR3 is TGTGCCAGCAGCCAAGGACACCCAGCCAAAAACATTCAGTACTTC. Translated, it gives CASSQGHPAKNIQYF.

The J gene is TRBJ2-5, the V gene TRBV2, with a tentative D call TRBD2 (6 bases). Germline V CDR1 and CDR2: SNHLY, FYNNEI. The CDR3 has 13 amino acids. The V gene lost 4 bases and the J gene lost 5 bases, with 11 bases spanning the gap. CDR3 sequence (DNA): TGTGCCAGCAGTGTAAATCGGGGGGAGACCCAGTACTTC. Translation gives CASSVNRGETQYF.

A single count supports this clonotype. The V call is TRBV5-6, the J call TRBJ2-5; the match to TRBD2 covers 9 bases. CDR1 SGHDT and CDR2 YYEEEE come from the germline V gene. This CDR3 is built from 17 residues. V was pared by 0 bases and J by 5 bases, with 11 bases of the junction left unmatched. Written as DNA, the CDR3 is TGTGCCAGCAGCTTGGTCTCTAGCGGGATGGGCGGGGAGACCCAGTACTTC. Protein product: CASSLVSSGMGGETQYF.

This clonotype was found many times. The V and J genes are TRBV24-1 and TRBJ2-1, with TRBD2 as a possible D gene (6 bases). The CDR3 spans 18 residues. Germline V lookup: CDR1 KGHDR, CDR2 SFDVKD. Trimming left V 6 bases short and J 4 bases short, with 24 bases between. This chain's CDR3 is CATSFGRRRAGDYNEQFF. The CDR3 region has the DNA TGTGCCACCAGTTTCGGGCGGAGGAGAGCGGGTGATTACAATGAGCAGTTCTTC.